This entry concerns a single TCR beta chain. The specificity of this receptor is unknown. No per-base quality is available; no much larger clone lies one base away. This entry comes from a study of technical replicates of blood from a handful of donors (dated by TCRdb to about 2017). To prepare the library, the immunoSEQ multiplex PCR assay was applied. Held by TCRdb, this immuneACCESS table contains in-frame sequences only and omits some clones. Under half of the omission traces to an unresolved V gene where checked; the cause of the rest is unknown. The sample contains 60,000 to 80,000 clones, roughly 89% of them found a single time. The top ten clonotypes cover 4% to 5% of the sample. There are 16 amino acids in the CDR3, from cysteine to phenylalanine inclusive. Just CDR3 DNA is preserved here, 48 bases in frame from base 1. V is clipped by 0 bases and J by 6 bases, and the sequence between their germline boundaries is 14 bases long. CDR1 and CDR2, looked up from the germline V gene, are LGHNA and YSLEER.

The chain uses TRBV4-3 and TRBJ2-2, with the D gene uncertain. The receptor was derived from a human donor in good health. Some clones in this sample may be carry-over from other donors' samples. The sample taken for sequencing was PBMCs. CDR3 reads: CASSQDKGAWAGELFF. The base sequence is TGCGCCAGCAGCCAAGATAAAGGAGCCTGGGCCGGGGAGCTGTTTTTT.